This is a list of T cell receptor beta chains from one sample in a study of T cell responses to AZD1222 COVID-19 vaccine. Some clones are missing from TCRdb's copy, which holds only in-frame ones; the method was immunoSEQ multiplex PCR. The sample has approximately 170,000 clones; 70% to 90% are singletons. The sample was peripheral blood, taken 28 days after the second AZD1222 dose. Receptors were obtained from an adult who received the AZD1222 COVID-19 vaccine. Both conserved end residues are part of each CDR3. A D gene is named only where the DNA matches it firmly. Clone size is shown for a subset of rows, as once, few, many or a class of expanded clone.

V gene	clone size	D gene	J gene	CDR3 DNA	CDR3 protein
TRBV27	.	TRBD2	TRBJ2-7	TGTGCCAGCAGTCCAGTTCGGACTAGCGGGGGGTCAGGCTACGAGCAGTACTTC	CASSPVRTSGGSGYEQYF
TRBV30	.	.	TRBJ1-3	TGTGCCTGGGCTAGGCGGTCTGGAAACACCATATATTTT	CAWARRSGNTIYF
TRBV11-3	.	.	TRBJ1-5	TGTGCCAGCAGTTATTGGAGCAATCAGCCCCAGCATTTT	CASSYWSNQPQHF
TRBV19	.	TRBD1	TRBJ1-4	TGTGCCAGCGGGGACAGGGCGGGTGAAAAACTGTTTTTT	CASGDRAGEKLFF
TRBV30	.	.	TRBJ1-2	TGTGCCTGGAGTTCCACCCGAAACTATGGCTACACCTTC	CAWSSTRNYGYTF
TRBV9	.	TRBD2	TRBJ2-1	TGTGCCAGCAGCGTAGCGGTTAGCGGGGGCGGTGAGCAGTTCTTC	CASSVAVSGGGEQFF
TRBV11-1	once	.	TRBJ1-1	TGTGCCAGCAGCTTAACCGCTAACACTGAAGCTTTCTTT	CASSLTANTEAFF
TRBV3-1/TRBV3-2	.	TRBD2	TRBJ2-1	TGTGCCAGCAGCTTCAGCGGGGGGGCACGTGAGCAGTTCTTC	CASSFSGGAREQFF
TRBV11-2	.	TRBD1	TRBJ2-7	TGTGCCAGCAGCTTGGACAGGGGAGTCTACGAGCAGTACTTC	CASSLDRGVYEQYF
TRBV29-1	.	.	TRBJ1-1	TGCAGCGGAGTCAGGGGGAACACTGAAGCTTTCTTT	CSGVRGNTEAFF
TRBV19	.	TRBD1	TRBJ1-1	TGTGCCAGTAGTAATACAGGGGATACTGAAGCTTTCTTT	CASSNTGDTEAFF
TRBV5-1	.	TRBD2	TRBJ2-3	TGCGCCAGCAGCTTGTCATACGGGGGGGCAGCAGATACGCAGTATTTT	CASSLSYGGAADTQYF
TRBV9	.	TRBD2	TRBJ2-3	TGTGCCAGCAGCGGGGGAGGGCGTCCGGGGCAGTATTTT	CASSGGGRPGQYF
TRBV3-1/TRBV3-2	.	.	TRBJ1-1	TGTGCCAGCAGCCAAGATTTATCGGTGGGGCGCACTGAAGCTTTCTTT	CASSQDLSVGRTEAFF
TRBV19	.	.	TRBJ2-2	TGTGCCAGTAGTTCCTCATTGGCTAACACCGGGGAGCTGTTTTTT	CASSSSLANTGELFF
TRBV2	.	TRBD1	TRBJ1-2	TGTGCCAGCACCGAGCAGGCAGGGGGAAATGGCTACACCTTC	CASTEQAGGNGYTF
TRBV19	once	.	TRBJ2-7	TGTGCCAGTTCTCCGGGACGGATCCTCTACGAGCAGTACTTC	CASSPGRILYEQYF
TRBV7-2	.	.	TRBJ2-6	TGTGCCAGCAGCTTACGGAGGTCGGGGCTCTCTGGGGCCAACGTCCTGACTTTC	CASSLRRSGLSGANVLTF
TRBV25-1	once	.	TRBJ2-2	TGTGTCAGCGCTCTGGAGGGGGGGCGGAACACCGGGGAGCTGTTTTTT	CVSALEGGRNTGELFF
TRBV5-1	once	.	TRBJ1-1	TGCGCCAGCAGCTTGGACGGAGTGAACACTGAAGCTTTCTTT	CASSLDGVNTEAFF
TRBV6-5	.	TRBD1	TRBJ1-6	TGTGCCAGCAGGGCAGGGGGCCTTAATTCACCCCTCCACTTT	CASRAGGLNSPLHF
TRBV19	.	TRBD1	TRBJ1-2	TGTGCCAGTGCATTTGGTACAGGGGAGGGGTATGGCTACACCTTC	CASAFGTGEGYGYTF
TRBV6-6	few	TRBD2	TRBJ2-3	TGTGCCAGCAGTTACTCTAGCGGGGGGGCCACAGATACGCAGTATTTT	CASSYSSGGATDTQYF
TRBV6-2/TRBV6-3	once	.	TRBJ1-1	TGTGCCAGCAGTTACCCGGACTTTGAAGCTTTCTTT	CASSYPDFEAFF
TRBV4-1	.	.	TRBJ1-4	TGCGCCAGCAGCCGGCACGAACAGAGAAATAATGAAAAACTGTTTTTT	CASSRHEQRNNEKLFF
TRBV14	.	TRBD1	TRBJ1-1	TGTGCCAGCCAGAAGGGTGGGACAGCGAACACTGAAGCTTTCTTT	CASQKGGTANTEAFF
TRBV5-6	.	TRBD1	TRBJ2-7	TGTGCCAGCAGCCCGGTAGGACAGGGGGTTTCCTACGAGCAGTACTTC	CASSPVGQGVSYEQYF
TRBV9	.	.	TRBJ2-2	TGTGCCAGCAGCGTAGATCCGGGACCTGACACCGGGGAGCTGTTTTTT	CASSVDPGPDTGELFF
TRBV6-1	.	.	TRBJ1-1	TGTGCCAGCAGTGAAGTACAGCTCAACCTTGAAGCTTTCTTT	CASSEVQLNLEAFF
TRBV19	.	.	TRBJ1-1	TGTGCCAGTAGTACCCAGGGGAGGAAAACTGAAGCTTTCTTT	CASSTQGRKTEAFF
TRBV2	.	.	TRBJ1-5	TGTGCCAGCAGGGGGGCTGAGGTTCCGAATCAGCCCCAGCATTTT	CASRGAEVPNQPQHF
TRBV28	.	TRBD1	TRBJ1-4	TGTGCCAGCAGTTTACAGGGGGGGGGACTAAAACTGTTTTTT	CASSLQGGGLKLFF
TRBV5-4	.	TRBD2	TRBJ2-5	TGTGCCAGCAGCTTGGCGGTAGCGGGGGTCCAAGAGACCCAGTACTTC	CASSLAVAGVQETQYF
TRBV6-5	.	.	TRBJ1-3	TGTGCCAGCAGCCGAGGTCCCTCTGGAAACACCATATATTTT	CASSRGPSGNTIYF
TRBV6-5	.	TRBD1	TRBJ1-5	TGTGCCAGCAGTTACTCACAGGGGTCCAATCAGCCCCAGCATTTT	CASSYSQGSNQPQHF
TRBV2	.	.	TRBJ1-1	TGTGCCAGCATGGGGAACACTGAAGCTTTCTTT	CASMGNTEAFF
TRBV6-1	.	TRBD2	TRBJ2-5	TGTGCCAGCAGTGATCTCGGCGGGGGGGCCCAAGAGACCCAGTACTTC	CASSDLGGGAQETQYF
TRBV6-2/TRBV6-3	.	TRBD2	TRBJ2-7	TGTGCCAGCAGTTACGAGGAGGCGGGGGGGCCCTCCTACGAGCAGTACTTC	CASSYEEAGGPSYEQYF
TRBV23-1	.	.	TRBJ1-2	TGCGCCAGCAGCCTTGAACAGGTCTATGGCTACACCTTC	CASSLEQVYGYTF
TRBV23-1	.	TRBD1	TRBJ1-6	TGCGCCAGCAGTCAACATCAACACAGGGGTTATCCCGCCAATTCACCCCTCCACTTT	CASSQHQHRGYPANSPLHF
TRBV11-1	.	TRBD1	TRBJ2-7	TGTGCCAGCAGCGCTCCCGGGACAGGGGGCCAATCGCAGTACTTC	CASSAPGTGGQSQYF
TRBV3-1/TRBV3-2	.	TRBD1	TRBJ2-1	TGTGCCAGCAGCCATACAGACAGGGTTTTCCAGTTCTTC	CASSHTDRVFQFF
TRBV6-5	.	.	TRBJ2-3	TGTGCCAGCCTCCCGGCAGGCACAGATACGCAGTATTTT	CASLPAGTDTQYF
TRBV19	.	.	TRBJ1-2	TGTGCCAGTACTAAATTTGACCGTCTCTATGGCTACACCTTC	CASTKFDRLYGYTF
TRBV3-1/TRBV3-2	.	TRBD1	TRBJ1-1	TGTGCCAGCACCCGTCTGGACAGGGGGCTCACTGAAGCTTTCTTT	CASTRLDRGLTEAFF
TRBV27	.	TRBD1	TRBJ2-3	TGTGCCAGCAGTTTATTCCCGATGACAGGGGGCTTCACAGATACGCAGTATTTT	CASSLFPMTGGFTDTQYF
TRBV11-3	.	.	TRBJ1-1	TGTGCCAGCAGCCAAGGGGCCATGAACACTGAAGCTTTCTTT	CASSQGAMNTEAFF
TRBV20-1	.	TRBD2	TRBJ2-3	TGCAGTGCTAGTATTGGGGGGGGGAACGCAGATACGCAGTATTTT	CSASIGGGNADTQYF
TRBV9	.	.	TRBJ2-3	TGTGCCAGCAGCGTGGGGGGACTGAGCACAGATACGCAGTATTTT	CASSVGGLSTDTQYF
TRBV30	.	TRBD2	TRBJ2-3	TGTGCCTGGACGGGGGGGGGCCGGGGCACAGATACGCAGTATTTT	CAWTGGGRGTDTQYF
TRBV5-1	.	.	TRBJ2-2	TGCGCCAGCAGCCCTTGGGCAGGGGATAACACCGGGGAGCTGTTTTTT	CASSPWAGDNTGELFF
TRBV6-5	.	.	TRBJ2-7	TGTGCCAGCAGCCTCGACAGGACAGCCTACGAGCAGTACTTC	CASSLDRTAYEQYF
TRBV7-9	few	.	TRBJ1-5	TGTGCCAGCAGCACCGGGGGTAACGGTCAGCCCCAGCATTTT	CASSTGGNGQPQHF
TRBV6-1	.	.	TRBJ1-2	TGTGCCAGCAGTGAAGTGAGGAGCCCTAACTATGGCTACACCTTC	CASSEVRSPNYGYTF